The next 26 T cell receptor beta chains were all read from a single sample in a study of human T cells and chemical hapten exposure. MiXCR was run by TCRdb on the RACE reads, yielding one entry per CDR3 protein. The sample contains a few hundred thousand distinct CDR3 sequences, 7.5% to 8% of which appear only once. Time point: pre-sensitization, week 0. Treatment given: therapeutic diphenylcyclopropenone sensitization with weekly scalp DPC. This specimen consisted of whole blood, obtained in connection with sensitization to the hapten diphenylcyclopropenone (DPC). The receptors come from a man younger than 35 with alopecia areata. Some clones in this sample may be carry-over from other donors' samples.

This chain joins TRBV14 and TRBJ1-2; 7 nucleotides agree with TRBD1. The junction had 10 bases not matched to a gene; V was cut back by 4 bases and J by 2 bases. This CDR3 comprises 16 residues. Germline V gene lookup returns CDR1 SGHDN and CDR2 FVKESK. CDR3 sequence: CASSRGFRGTNYGYTF. CDR3 nucleotide sequence: TGTGCCAGCAGCCGGGGATTCAGGGGGACCAACTATGGCTACACCTTC.

V and J are TRBV15 and TRBJ2-4, with D possibly TRBD1 on 5 matching bases. V was cut by 6 bases and J by 5 bases, with 14 bases left in between. CDR1 LNHNV and CDR2 YYDKDF come from the germline V gene (reference sequence). This CDR3 spans 14 amino acids. In nucleotides, the CDR3 is TGTGCCACCAGAATTCCAGGGATGGAAAACATTCAGTACTTC. Its protein is CATRIPGMENIQYF.

This clonotype was counted many times. This chain connects TRBV10-3 to TRBJ2-1; 8 positions match TRBD1. Unmatched junction bases numbered 4, after V lost 4 bases and J lost 5 bases. This CDR3 comprises 14 residues. Per the germline V gene, CDR1 is ENHRY and CDR2 is SYGVKD. In DNA, the CDR3 is TGTGCCATCAGTGGGGACAGGTACGACAATGAGCAGTTCTTC. Its protein product is CAISGDRYDNEQFF.

The J gene is TRBJ1-4, the V gene TRBV6-5; D call uncertain. Germline V gene sequence: CDR1 MNHEY, CDR2 SVGAGI. There are 15 residues in the CDR3. The germline V and J ends were trimmed by 3 bases and 8 bases, with 16 bases remaining between them. CDR3 region: CASSYGVAEREKLFF. CDR3 coding DNA: TGTGCCAGCAGTTATGGAGTGGCAGAGCGGGAAAAACTGTTTTTT.

The chain is built from TRBV6-1 and TRBJ2-7; D remains unclear. Trimming removed 4 bases from V and 4 bases from J, with 8 bases in between. This CDR3 has 12 residues. CDR1 is MNHNS and CDR2 is SASEGT in the germline V gene. Here the CDR3 DNA reads TGTGCCAGCAGTGGGACGGATTACGAGCAGTACGTC. Encoded protein: CASSGTDYEQYV.

J is TRBJ1-6 and V is TRBV5-4; a possible D gene is TRBD1 (5 bases). Trimming left V 4 bases short and J 7 bases short, with 15 bases between. This CDR3 comprises 15 residues. The germline CDR1 and CDR2 sequences are SGHNT and YYREEE (reference sequence). CDR3 bases: TGTGCCAGCAGCGGCTGGCGGGACCTAAATTCACCCCTCCACTTT. Translated: CASSGWRDLNSPLHF.

The chain has TRBV18 and TRBJ1-2, with a weak D call TRBD1 (5 bases). Germline CDR1 is KGHSH and CDR2 is LQKENI. The V end lost 2 bases, the J end lost 4 bases, and 14 bases lay between the germline ends. This CDR3 has 15 residues. CDR3 nucleotide sequence: TGTGCCAGCTCACCATCTGGGGCAAGCAGCTATGGCTACACCTTC. It yields the protein CASSPSGASSYGYTF.

This clonotype has only a few counts. The chain employs TRBV6-1 and TRBJ2-7; no definite D call. V dropped 7 bases and J dropped 3 bases, with 16 bases sitting between them. The germline CDR1 and CDR2 sequences are MNHNS and SASEGT. The CDR3 is 14 residues long. The CDR3 sequence: CASTPRPGRYEQYV. The CDR3 bases are TGTGCCAGCACCCCTCGACCGGGCCGCTACGAGCAGTACGTC.

There are a few counts of this clonotype. The genes are TRBV28 and TRBJ1-1; unclear D gene. Trimming shortened V by 3 bases and J by 1 base, and 9 bases separated the two germline ends. Germline assignment: CDR1 MDHEN and CDR2 SYDVKM. The CDR3 loop spans 14 amino acids. The DNA for the CDR3 is TGTGCCAGCAGTTTTACCGGGGAGAACACTGAAGCTTTCTTT. Translating gives CASSFTGENTEAFF.

The rearrangement uses TRBV6-5 and TRBJ1-2, with unresolved D. Trimming shortened V by 7 bases and J by 6 bases, and 9 bases separated the two germline ends. This CDR3 has 11 residues. Germline assignment: CDR1 MNHEY and CDR2 SVGAGI. DNA for the CDR3: TGTGCCAGCATTGGGGTGGATGGCTACACCTTC. Protein product: CASIGVDGYTF.

The chain is built from TRBV18 and TRBJ1-1; D not resolved. Per germline, CDR1 KGHSH and CDR2 LQKENI. V lost 4 bases and J 1 base, leaving 7 bases between the germline ends. The CDR3 totals 13 residues. This CDR3 reads CASSRAGNTEAFF. The CDR3 nucleotides are TGTGCCAGCTCACGGGCAGGGAACACTGAAGCTTTCTTT.

This clonotype was picked up many times. The V call is TRBV6-4, the J call TRBJ2-1, with D perhaps matching TRBD1 (5 bases). Trimming pared 6 bases from V and 0 bases from J, leaving 12 bases between. Germline CDR1 and CDR2: MRHNA and SNTAGT. The length of the CDR3 is 15 residues. Written as DNA, the CDR3 is TGTGCCAGCAGCCCTGACAGAAGCTCCTACAATGAGCAGTTCTTC. It yields the protein CASSPDRSSYNEQFF.

This clonotype was counted between two and nine times. The V call is TRBV6-2 or TRBV6-3, the J call TRBJ1-1; D uncertain. Trimming removed 5 bases from V and 6 bases from J, with 16 bases in between. CDR1 and CDR2 from the germline V gene are MNHEY and SVGEGT. This CDR3 has 14 residues. The CDR3 protein is CASSGYTGSAEAFF. CDR3 sequence (DNA): TGTGCCAGCAGTGGATATACGGGGTCGGCTGAAGCTTTCTTT.

The rearrangement joins TRBV5-4 to TRBJ1-3; no clear D. The CDR3 covers 14 residues. Germline V gives CDR1 SGHNT, CDR2 YYREEE (reference sequence). Trimming shortened V by 2 bases and J by 1 base, and 7 bases separated the two germline ends. The DNA for the CDR3 is TGTGCCAGCAGCTTTTTCAGGTCTGGAAACACCATATATTTT. Its protein is CASSFFRSGNTIYF. Full variable domain (outside the CDR3, taken from reference TRBV5-4 and TRBJ1-3): ETGVTQSPTHLIKTRGQQVTLRCSSQSGHNTVSWYQQALGQGPQFIFQYYREEENGRGNFPPRFSGLQFPNYSSELNVNALELDDSALYLCASSFFRSGNTIYFGEGSWLTVV.

The CDR3, as DNA: TGTGCCAGCAGCTGGGGGACAGGGGGGCCCAGGGTTCCCGTTCCGGTCGAGTTGAACACTGAAGCTTTCTTT. The encoded protein is CASSWGTGGPRVPVPVELNTEAFF. The rearrangement joins TRBV7-8 to TRBJ1-1, with 11 positions matching TRBD1. This CDR3 region has 24 residues. The germline gives CDR1 SGHVS, CDR2 FQNEAQ. V was pared by 4 bases and J by 0 bases, with 28 bases of the junction left unmatched. The full variable domain, with the rest looked up from reference TRBV7-8 and TRBJ1-1, is GAGVSQSPRYKVAKRGQDVALRCDPISGHVSLFWYQQALGQGPEFLTYFQNEAQLDKSGLPSDRFFAERPEGSVSTLKIQRTQQEDSAVYLCASSWGTGGPRVPVPVELNTEAFFGQGTRLTVV.

This clonotype has a count of ten or more. V is TRBV4-3 and J is TRBJ1-2, with 8 nucleotides matching TRBD1. V dropped 0 bases and J dropped 3; count of bases not matched to a gene: 6. The CDR3 length is 16 residues. In germline, CDR1 is LGHNA, CDR2 YSLEER. In DNA, the CDR3 is TGCGCCAGCAGCCAAGATGAGTCGGACAGGGACTATGGCTACACCTTC. This encodes CASSQDESDRDYGYTF.

This clonotype has ten or more counts. The chain employs TRBV10-3 and TRBJ2-1, with TRBD1 as a possible D gene (5 bases). V lost 6 bases and J 8 bases, leaving 11 bases between the germline ends. The CDR3 is made up of 12 amino acids. Germline V lookup: CDR1 ENHRY, CDR2 SYGVKD. DNA of the CDR3: TGTGCCATCAGCCCCCTAGGGGATGAGCAGTTCTTC. It translates to CAISPLGDEQFF.

V usage is TRBV7-8 and J usage is TRBJ2-5; no definite D call. Deletions cut 2 bases from V and 4 bases from J, with 11 bases between. This CDR3 is built from 14 residues. Germline CDR1 is SGHVS and CDR2 is FQNEAQ. The CDR3: CASSLYHGLETQYF. CDR3 DNA: TGTGCCAGCAGCTTATACCACGGCCTAGAGACCCAGTACTTC.

J is TRBJ2-3 and V is TRBV2, with 10 bases aligning to TRBD2. The germline V gene has CDR1 SNHLY and CDR2 FYNNEI. The V segment lost 0 bases and the J segment 7 bases; nucleotides outside the gene matches: 4. The CDR3 has 15 residues. The CDR3 sequence is CASSEAASGGNTQYF. The CDR3 coding sequence is TGTGCCAGCAGTGAAGCGGCTAGCGGGGGAAATACGCAGTATTTT.

This clonotype was observed a handful of times. The chain joins TRBV20-1 to TRBJ1-1, with 7 positions matching TRBD1. The CDR3 spans 13 residues. The germline V gene encodes CDR1 DFQATT and CDR2 SNEGSKA (reference sequence). V lost 6 bases to trimming and J lost 8 bases; unmatched junction nucleotides: 12. The CDR3 region has the DNA TGCAGTGCCGTGGGGACAGCACATCCGGAAGCTTTCTTT. It specifies CSAVGTAHPEAFF.

There are a few counts of this clonotype. The chain is built from TRBV6-1 and TRBJ1-6; possible D gene TRBD1, 5 bases. The CDR3 is 14 residues long. Per germline, CDR1 MNHNS and CDR2 SASEGT. V lost 9 bases and J lost 0, with 9 bases in between. The CDR3: CASEGSSYNSPLHF. CDR3 DNA: TGTGCCAGTGAGGGGAGCTCCTATAATTCACCCCTCCACTTT.

There are a few counts of this clonotype. The chain has TRBV10-3 and TRBJ2-1; 11 positions agree with TRBD2. Germline CDR1 is ENHRY and CDR2 is SYGVKD. The CDR3 covers 18 residues. Unmatched junction bases numbered 10, after V lost 6 bases and J lost 0 bases. Here the CDR3 reads CAIRDRLAGSSSYNEQFF. As DNA, the CDR3 is TGTGCCATCAGAGACAGACTAGCGGGGTCAAGCTCCTACAATGAGCAGTTCTTC.

The rearrangement joins TRBV6-2 or TRBV6-3 to TRBJ2-7; a possible D gene is TRBD1 (7 bases). Trimming shortened V by 5 bases and J by 2 bases, and 13 bases separated the two germline ends. The CDR3 runs to 14 residues. In germline, CDR1 is MNHEY, CDR2 SVGEGT. The CDR3: CASSEQGRTYEQYV. The CDR3 DNA sequence: TGTGCCAGCAGTGAACAGGGGAGGACCTACGAGCAGTACGTC.

This clonotype was picked up a small number of times. The V call is TRBV7-9, the J call TRBJ2-7; D may be TRBD2 (6 bases). V gave up 5 bases and J gave up 4 bases, with 15 bases separating them. The CDR3 contains 14 residues. Germline V CDR1 and CDR2: SEHNR, FQNEAQ (reference sequence). The CDR3 sequence: CASSTNPGTYEQYF. The DNA for the CDR3 is TGTGCCAGCAGCACAAACCCCGGGACTTACGAGCAGTACTTC.

This clonotype was counted at least ten times. The V and J genes are TRBV7-9 and TRBJ1-3; a weak D match, TRBD1 (5 bases). CDR3 length equals 15 residues. V lost 5 bases to trimming and J lost 3 bases, with 14 bases between them. Germline V CDR1 and CDR2: SEHNR, FQNEAQ (reference sequence). CDR3 loop: CASSGSGALGNTIYF. In nucleotides, the CDR3 is TGTGCCAGCAGCGGGTCCGGGGCGCTTGGAAACACCATATATTTT.

This clonotype occurred many times. CDR3 protein: CASSPQGDNSGNTIYF. The DNA for the CDR3 is TGTGCCAGCAGCCCACAGGGAGATAACTCTGGAAACACCATATATTTT. The chain combines TRBV7-6 with TRBJ1-3, with D possibly being TRBD1 (6 bases). Deletions cut 5 bases from V and 0 bases from J, with 14 bases between. Germline CDR1 reads SGHVS; CDR2 reads FNYEAQ. The CDR3 length is 16 residues.